The clone carrying this TCR beta chain was seen once. Germline V gene sequence: CDR1 MNHEY, CDR2 SVGAGI. The CDR3 is 15 amino acids. V lost 11 bases to trimming and J lost 5 bases; unmatched junction nucleotides: 11. Original handling: Estimation of nucleated cell counts relied on the amplification of reference gene primers. Clones were read by immunoSEQ multiplex PCR, and TCRdb kept only the in-frame ones, dropping some. The V and J calls and the clone size are those of that table, but D and trimming were determined from the DNA. The sample holds fewer than 300,000 clones, around 89% seen once. The data are from a study of blood T cell repertoires in COVID-19. Study in general: Sites across the United States, Italy and Spain contributed samples from acute and convalescent COVID-19. Nucleic acid was either cDNA or gDNA, and it came from T cells, B-cell-depleted T cells, or PBMCs.

The sequencing sample was made of peripheral blood. The sequence was collected from a man aged 25-45 years with acute or convalescent COVID-19. The V call is TRBV6-5, the J call TRBJ2-3, with 12 bases aligning to TRBD2. The CDR3 DNA is TGTGCCGGCTCTAGCGGGGGGGCCCGGAGAGATACGCAGTATTTT. This encodes CAGSSGGARRDTQYF.